This record looks at one TCR beta chain sequence and its context. This clonotype was observed at least ten times. There is no known antigen for this receptor. Base qualities are missing; no much larger clone stands one base away. The data are from a study of T cells in Graves' hyperthyroidism and ophthalmopathy (dated by TCRdb to between 2018 and 2021). A note on the overall study: Peripheral blood was collected at initial diagnosis, before any treatment. To identify TCR V-J signatures that set the groups apart, the researchers used a discovery cohort of about a hundred patients, made up of 40 to 45 with Graves' ophthalmopathy and 57 with stable Graves' hyperthyroidism. An independent validation cohort of some 18 hyperthyroidism patients and about 15 patients who later progressed to ophthalmopathy tested prospective prediction of ophthalmopathy. The study also compared thyroid tissue and blood T-cell repertoires from about six Graves' hyperthyroidism patients. After sampling, hyperthyroidism patients received methimazole starting at 30 mg daily, and ophthalmopathy patients received high-dose intravenous methylprednisolone. The paper describes TCR Vbeta CDR3 sequencing of 130 to 150 peripheral blood samples, made up of roughly 40 ophthalmopathy patients, over 70 hyperthyroidism patients and roughly 17 progressor patients. The 100 discovery patients were randomly divided into training and test sets at a 7:3 ratio. Points the paper makes about the study in general: In validation, the model predicted progression to ophthalmopathy with 55% to 71% sensitivity and around 72% specificity, a median of 6.5 months before onset. A 13 V-J signature model separated ophthalmopathy from stable hyperthyroidism, with approximately 87% sensitivity and 81% to 82% specificity in cross-validation and 80%/75% in testing. No statistical method was used to set the sample size in advance, and investigators knew the group allocation. Most expanded thyroid clonotypes (frequency above 0.001) were also found in blood, which suggests that blood repertoires may mirror thyroid immune responses.

Germline trimming: 5 bases from V, 4 bases from J; junction bases outside gene matches: 16. The CDR3 spans 17 residues, from the cysteine through the phenylalanine. This entry keeps only the CDR3 DNA: 51 bases, framed from base 1. CDR1 and CDR2 are drawn from the germline V gene: MNHNS, SASEGT. Ophthalmopathy patients had moderately to severely active disease, Clinical Activity Score of at least 3, NOSPECS grade of at least 4, and duration under 3 months. The study excluded patients with uncontrolled infections, other autoimmune diseases, pregnancy or lactation. Diagnoses were based on clinical symptoms, serum thyroxine and TRAb, thyroid ultrasound and orbital computed tomography. PBMCs were separated from approximately 10 ml of fresh peripheral blood using Ficoll-Paque density gradient centrifugation. Total RNA was extracted with Trizol reagent, and quality was checked on an Agilent 2100 Bioanalyzer.

TCR beta CDR3 regions were amplified from RNA transcripts. A first-round RT-PCR of the TCR CDR3 used the HTBI primer set with the Qiagen OneStep RT-PCR kit. Libraries were constructed in a second round of multiplex PCR, after which size selection and purification were performed. Libraries were sequenced paired-end with 100 bp reads on an Illumina HiSeq2000. Per the authors' processing: Raw data were processed with SOAPnuke, discarding reads with adapters, uncalled bases, mean Phred below 15, or no exact constant-primer or identifier match. COPE v1.2.5 was used to merge the high-quality paired reads, and each unique nucleotide sequence was defined as a clonotype. MiTCR v1.1 was used to align clonotypes to the IMGT TRBV, TRBD and TRBJ reference segments. The analysis was restricted to V-J combinations with a frequency above 0.0001, which together covered roughly 99% of the repertoires. The TCS score was defined as F50 (clonal expansion) divided by E x V (chaos), with BLOSUM62-based TCRdist calculated between CDR3 peptides within each V-J. Welch's t-statistics and random forest reduced roughly 500 V-J features to some 14, which were used in a naive Bayes classifier (R e1071). TCRdb reanalyzed the raw reads on its own, using fastp at Q25 for trimming and MiXCR for clone calling, and kept in-frame beta chains. One record per CDR3 amino acid sequence lists the most common genes and DNA. The V and J calls were not made by the authors but by TCRdb's processing. The sample has about half a million distinct CDR3 sequences on record, around 15% of them singletons. The ten largest clonotypes hold about 31% of the sample.

This receptor was obtained from a woman in her thirties with Graves' ophthalmopathy. The chain couples TRBV6-1 to TRBJ2-7, and 8 junctional nucleotides match TRBD2. Sequenced sample: blood. The CDR3 loop reads CASSPGLAGLDRYEQYF. The nucleotide sequence reads as follows: TGTGCCAGCAGTCCGGGCCTTGCGGGACTAGATCGGTACGAGCAGTACTTC.